The table lists the clone carrying this TCR beta chain with a few counts. TCRdb ran MiXCR on the 5' RACE reads and lists one entry per CDR3 protein. The table lists 25,000 or so distinct CDR3 sequences, roughly 7.3% of them singletons. The data were taken from a study of CD8 T cells in ankylosing spondylitis. V gave up 3 bases and J gave up 2 bases; unmatched junction bases: 6. Germline CDR1 SGHRS, CDR2 YFSETQ. This CDR3 has 15 amino acids. The rearrangement joins TRBV5-1 to TRBJ1-1, with 8 bases lining up with TRBD1. Material for sequencing was blood. The origin of this receptor is a male donor with ankylosing spondylitis or in good health (not recorded which). The CDR3, as DNA: TGCGCCAGCAGCTCCCGGACAGGGCTAAACACTGAAGCTTTCTTT. Residues: CASSSRTGLNTEAFF.